Below are 25 T cell receptor beta chains sequenced from a single sample in a study of T cell changes during pregnancy in multiple sclerosis. Sequenced by immunoSEQ multiplex PCR; TCRdb stores in-frame clones only, minus some. The sample carries about 100,000 clones, around nine tenths recorded once. The sequencing used peripheral blood, collected in the second trimester of pregnancy. These receptors were obtained from a female donor with multiple sclerosis, enrolled in a pregnancy study.

V gene TRBV11-2 combines with J gene TRBJ2-5; 9 positions match TRBD1. Trimming cost V 1 base and J 5 bases; bases outside gene matches: 8. CDR3 length: 16 residues. Looked up from germline, CDR1 is SGHAT and CDR2 is FQNNGV. Here the CDR3 reads CASSLALGQGEETQYF. The DNA for the CDR3 is TGTGCCAGCAGCTTAGCCCTGGGACAGGGTGAGGAGACCCAGTACTTC. Full variable domain (missing parts from reference TRBV11-2 and TRBJ2-5): EAGVAQSPRYKIIEKRQSVAFWCNPISGHATLYWYQQILGQGPKLLIQFQNNGVVDDSQLPKDRFSAERLKGVDSTLKIQPAKLEDSAVYLCASSLALGQGEETQYFGPGTRLLVL.

This chain uses TRBV9 with TRBJ2-1; D is undetermined. Looked up from germline, CDR1 is SGDLS and CDR2 is YYNGEE. Trimming shortened V by 3 bases and J by 5 bases, and 6 bases separated the two germline ends. This CDR3 has 12 amino acids. The CDR3 DNA reads as TGTGCCAGCAGCGCCCGGGACAATGAGCAGTTCTTC. This gives the protein CASSARDNEQFF.

The chain employs TRBV10-3 and TRBJ2-5, with a weak D call TRBD1 (6 bases). Germline V gene sequence: CDR1 ENHRY, CDR2 SYGVKD. V was pared by 2 bases and J by 4 bases, with 14 bases between. The length of the CDR3 is 15 residues. The CDR3 reads CAISETLGAAETQYF. CDR3 bases: TGTGCCATCAGTGAGACGCTGGGGGCTGCAGAGACCCAGTACTTC.

The J gene is TRBJ2-3, the V gene TRBV6-7; 7 bases fit TRBD2. TRBV6-7 is an open reading frame whose function is uncertain. V was pared by 5 bases and J by 1 base, with 12 bases of the junction left unmatched. The CDR3 extends over 17 amino acids. Here the CDR3 reads CASSDEIGRVGTDTQYF. Here the CDR3 DNA reads TGTGCCAGCAGTGACGAGATAGGGAGGGTCGGCACAGATACGCAGTATTTT.

The chain is built from TRBV19 and TRBJ2-2, with 10 positions matching TRBD2. The J segment lost 7 bases and the V segment lost 5 bases, leaving 10 bases of the junction unmatched. The CDR3 extends over 16 amino acids. Germline V CDR1 and CDR2: LNHDA, SQIVND (reference sequence). The CDR3 region is CASSPRAGGPVGELFF. CDR3 nucleotides: TGTGCCAGTAGTCCCCGAGCGGGGGGGCCGGTCGGGGAGCTGTTTTTT.

The genes are TRBV28 and TRBJ1-2; D perhaps matches TRBD1 (5 bases). The V end lost 7 bases, the J end lost 0 bases, and 12 bases lay between the germline ends. Germline CDR1 and CDR2: MDHEN and SYDVKM. The CDR3 is 14 amino acids. CDR3 loop: CASTPGGANYGYTF. The CDR3 bases are TGTGCCAGCACCCCGGGGGGAGCTAACTATGGCTACACCTTC.

The rearrangement links TRBV11-2 to TRBJ2-7; 7 bases line up with TRBD1. Germline assignment: CDR1 SGHAT and CDR2 FQNNGV. J gave up 2 bases and V 3 bases, and 4 bases lay outside the gene matches. This CDR3 region has 14 residues. CDR3 amino acids: CASSFGTVPYEQYF. The CDR3 bases are TGTGCCAGCAGCTTCGGGACAGTCCCCTACGAGCAGTACTTC.

This clone was counted a few times. The V call is TRBV2, the J call TRBJ2-7; TRBD1 matches 7 bases. From germline, CDR1 is SNHLY and CDR2 FYNNEI. The CDR3 is made up of 16 amino acids. Germline trimming cut 4 bases from V and 1 base from J; bases unmatched to any gene: 10. CDR3 protein: CASSAQGSPQSYEQYF. CDR3 sequence (DNA): TGTGCCAGCAGTGCACAGGGGAGTCCTCAGTCCTACGAGCAGTACTTC. The full variable domain, with the rest looked up from reference TRBV2 and TRBJ2-7, is EPEVTQTPSHQVTQMGQEVILRCVPISNHLYFYWYRQILGQKVEFLVSFYNNEISEKSEIFDDQFSVERPDGSNFTLKIRSTKLEDSAMYFCASSAQGSPQSYEQYFGPGTRLTVT.

This sequence joins TRBV30 and TRBJ2-1; TRBD2 is a possible D gene (5 bases). CDR1 and CDR2 from the germline V gene are GTSNPN and SVGIG (reference sequence). Trimming removed 2 bases at V and 0 bases at J, with 11 bases between. CDR3 size: 15 residues. The CDR3 region has the DNA TGTGCCTGGAGTAGCGCTAGCAGCTCCTACAATGAGCAGTTCTTC. Amino acids: CAWSSASSSYNEQFF.

The chain uses TRBV29-1 and TRBJ1-2; a weak D match, TRBD1 (5 bases). V was clipped by 4 bases and J by 7 bases, with 16 bases between them. This CDR3 has 13 residues. Germline CDR1 reads SQVTM; CDR2 reads ANQGSEA. The CDR3 DNA reads as TGCAGCGTTGGGGCAGGGCAATTGAGTGGCTACACCTTC. It is translated as CSVGAGQLSGYTF. The whole variable domain, filled in from reference TRBV29-1 and TRBJ1-2, reads SAVISQKPSRDICQRGTSLTIQCQVDSQVTMMFWYRQQPGQSLTLIATANQGSEATYESGFVIDKFPISRPNLTFSTLTVSNMSPEDSSIYLCSVGAGQLSGYTFGSGTRLTVV.

The chain recombines TRBV7-9 with TRBJ1-5; D not resolved. V was trimmed by 3 bases and J by 0 bases, leaving 6 bases between them. This CDR3 is 14 amino acids long. Germline V gives CDR1 SEHNR, CDR2 FQNEAQ (reference sequence). Here the CDR3 DNA reads TGTGCCAGCAGCTTCAGTGGTAGCAATCAGCCCCAGCATTTT. Its translation is CASSFSGSNQPQHF.

The V gene is TRBV10-3, the J gene TRBJ2-3, with D possibly matching TRBD1 (5 bases). V lost 6 bases to trimming and J lost 0 bases, with 19 bases between them. CDR3 length: 17 residues. CDR1 is ENHRY, CDR2 SYGVKD, per germline. CDR3 sequence reads: CAISDRKGKTSTDTQYF. Here the CDR3 DNA reads TGTGCCATCAGCGATAGAAAGGGGAAAACTAGCACAGATACGCAGTATTTT.

This chain connects TRBV18 to TRBJ1-4; the D is unclear. With 2 bases removed from V and 4 bases from J, the gap between germline ends came to 11 bases. This CDR3 contains 15 residues. The germline V gene encodes CDR1 KGHSH and CDR2 LQKENI. As DNA, the CDR3 is TGTGCCAGCTCACCAATTTCCCGGGGTAATGAAAAACTGTTTTTT. It encodes CASSPISRGNEKLFF.

The V and J genes are TRBV28 and TRBJ2-5; TRBD2 matches 9 bases. The closer fit of TRBJ2-7 to the DNA end suggests the J call may be wrong. Looked up from germline, CDR1 is MDHEN and CDR2 is SYDVKM. The CDR3 length is 14 residues. The CDR3 DNA follows: TGTGCCAGCAGTCACCTAGCGGGAACCTACGAGCAGTACTTC. This codes for CASSHLAGTYEQYF.

The rearrangement joins TRBV6-5 to TRBJ1-2; D might be TRBD1 (6 bases). The CDR3 has 12 residues. Trimming took off 6 bases at V and 6 bases at J, with 11 bases between the two ends. Germline CDR1 MNHEY, CDR2 SVGAGI. The CDR3 DNA reads as TGTGCCAGCAGATCCTACAGGGATGGCTACACCTTC. Translating it yields CASRSYRDGYTF.

The CDR3 loop reads CASSSIAGASTDTQYF. The CDR3, as DNA: TGTGCCAGCAGCTCCATAGCGGGGGCTAGCACAGATACGCAGTATTTT. J is TRBJ2-3 and V is TRBV7-9, with TRBD2 matching 9 bases. The CDR3 totals 16 residues. The J segment lost 0 bases and the V segment lost 4 bases, leaving 5 bases of the junction unmatched. From germline, CDR1 is SEHNR and CDR2 FQNEAQ (reference sequence).

The chain carries TRBV19 and TRBJ2-1; 7 nucleotides align to TRBD2. This CDR3 has 15 residues. The germline V gene encodes CDR1 LNHDA and CDR2 SQIVND (reference sequence). The V and J ends lost 6 bases and 9 bases, in that order; junction bases with no gene match: 14. CDR3 in DNA: TGTGCCAGTAGGGCGGGAGCCGGTCGCGAGAGTGAGCAGTTCTTC. Protein product: CASRAGAGRESEQFF.

The chain is built from TRBV19 and TRBJ1-3, with TRBD1 identical over 7 bases. The V gene's germline CDR1 is LNHDA and CDR2 SQIVND (reference sequence). The CDR3 contains 18 residues. The V and J ends lost 1 base and 0 bases, in that order; junction bases with no gene match: 9. CDR3 bases: TGTGCCAGTAGTATAGGTCACAGGGGAGACATCTCTGGAAACACCATATATTTT. The encoded protein is CASSIGHRGDISGNTIYF.

The chain has TRBV5-1 and TRBJ2-1; 7 nucleotides match TRBD2. Germline loops: CDR1 SGHRS, CDR2 YFSETQ. The V gene end was trimmed by 3 bases and the J gene end by 3 bases; junction bases not matched to a gene: 9. The CDR3 spans 16 residues. The CDR3 bases are TGCGCCAGCAGCTGGGGTGCGGGGGTTAACTACAATGAGCAGTTCTTC. As protein: CASSWGAGVNYNEQFF. Complete variable domain (other parts from reference TRBV5-1 and TRBJ2-1): KAGVTQTPRYLIKTRGQQVTLSCSPISGHRSVSWYQQTPGQGLQFLFEYFSETQRNKGNFPGRFSGRQFSNSRSEMNVSTLELGDSALYLCASSWGAGVNYNEQFFGPGTRLTVL.

The chain couples TRBV7-2 to TRBJ2-1; 7 bases are shared with TRBD2. The CDR3 is made up of 15 amino acids. Germline CDR1 SGHTA, CDR2 FQGNSA. Trimming cost V 2 bases and J 8 bases; bases outside gene matches: 9. Here the CDR3 reads CASSLLAAYEHEQFF. The CDR3 DNA reads as TGTGCCAGCAGCTTACTAGCGGCCTACGAGCATGAGCAGTTCTTC.

This rearrangement joins TRBV5-1 to TRBJ2-7; 10 bases match TRBD1. After removal of 3 bases from V and 2 bases from J, the junction contained 2 bases not matched to a gene. The CDR3 runs 14 residues. Looked up from germline, CDR1 is SGHRS and CDR2 is YFSETQ. The CDR3 protein is CASSWDRGPYEQYF. CDR3 DNA sequence: TGCGCCAGCAGCTGGGACAGGGGCCCCTACGAGCAGTACTTC.

This chain joins TRBV7-3 and TRBJ2-7, with D possibly TRBD1 on 5 matching bases. Trimming removed 3 bases at V and 6 bases at J, with 15 bases between. Germline V gene data show CDR1 as SGHTA and CDR2 as FQGTGA. The CDR3 is made up of 14 amino acids. In DNA form, the CDR3 reads TGTGCCAGCAGCTTTTTTTGGCAGGGTTGCGAGCAGTACTTC. This encodes CASSFFWQGCEQYF.

The gene calls are TRBV19 and TRBJ1-1; no clear D gene. The CDR3 runs to 15 residues. Trimming took off 6 bases at V and 0 bases at J, with 14 bases between the two ends. The V gene's germline CDR1 is LNHDA and CDR2 SQIVND (reference sequence). CDR3 sequence (DNA): TGTGCCAGTAGGCCAGCGGGCGTCTTGAACACTGAAGCTTTCTTT. Translating gives CASRPAGVLNTEAFF.

The chain joins TRBV5-4 to TRBJ2-3; 14 bases match TRBD2. The CDR3 is made up of 17 amino acids. J gave up 6 bases and V 0 bases, and 6 bases lay outside the gene matches. Per germline, CDR1 SGHNT and CDR2 YYREEE (reference sequence). The CDR3 DNA follows: TGTGCCAGCAGCTTGGCCGGACTAGCGGGGGGAGGGGATACGCAGTATTTT. Protein product: CASSLAGLAGGGDTQYF. The whole variable domain, remainder taken from reference TRBV5-4 and TRBJ2-3, is ETGVTQSPTHLIKTRGQQVTLRCSSQSGHNTVSWYQQALGQGPQFIFQYYREEENGRGNFPPRFSGLQFPNYSSELNVNALELDDSALYLCASSLAGLAGGGDTQYFGPGTRLTVL.

The genes are TRBV2 and TRBJ2-5; 12 positions agree with TRBD2. The CDR3 spans 16 residues. The germline CDR1 and CDR2 sequences are SNHLY and FYNNEI. The junction had 7 bases not matched to a gene; V was cut back by 4 bases and J by 4 bases. In DNA, the CDR3 is TGTGCCAGCAGTGGGGAACTAGCGGGGGGAACAGAGACCCAGTACTTC. It codes for CASSGELAGGTETQYF.